This T cell receptor beta chain was observed in a study of cytomegalovirus exposure and HLA in healthy donors. This CDR3 is built from 15 residues. In germline, CDR1 is SEHNR, CDR2 FQNEAQ (reference sequence). Trimming stripped 2 bases from V and 2 bases from J, with 11 bases between. Points from the study as a whole: According to the study, 150 to 200 TCR beta chains were cytomegalovirus-associated.

The study ran its PCR with 60 Vbeta and 13 Jbeta primers. TCRdb's copy holds only in-frame clones and misses some; the assay was immunoSEQ multiplex PCR. The table shows just over 150,000 clones, with roughly 80% occurring only once. In regard to this clone: Its target is unknown.

The sequenced sample consisted of PBMCs. V usage is TRBV7-9 and J usage is TRBJ2-3, with a possible D match to TRBD2 (5 bases). The sequence derives from a man aged 18 to 30 in good health and CMV-seronegative. The CDR3 nucleotides read TGTGCCAGCAGCTTAATACTAGTTACCACAGATACGCAGTATTTT. It specifies CASSLILVTTDTQYF.